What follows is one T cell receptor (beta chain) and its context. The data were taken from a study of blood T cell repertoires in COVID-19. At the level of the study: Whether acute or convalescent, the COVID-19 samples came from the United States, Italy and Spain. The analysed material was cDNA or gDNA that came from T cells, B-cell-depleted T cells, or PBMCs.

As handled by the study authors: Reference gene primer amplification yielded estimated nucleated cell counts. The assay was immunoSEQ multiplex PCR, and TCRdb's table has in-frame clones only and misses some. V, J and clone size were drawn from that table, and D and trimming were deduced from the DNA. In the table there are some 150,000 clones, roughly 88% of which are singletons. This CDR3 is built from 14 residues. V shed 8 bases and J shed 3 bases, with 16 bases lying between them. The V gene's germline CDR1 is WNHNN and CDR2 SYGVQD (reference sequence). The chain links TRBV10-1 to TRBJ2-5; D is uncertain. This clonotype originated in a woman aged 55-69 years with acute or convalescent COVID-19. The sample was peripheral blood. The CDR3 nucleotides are TGCGCCAGCGAAAACTCGCACTCTAAAGAGACCCAGTACTTC. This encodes CASENSHSKETQYF.